This TCR beta chain was obtained from a study of T cell changes during pregnancy in multiple sclerosis. Data came from immunoSEQ multiplex PCR; TCRdb stores just in-frame clones and leaves some out. The table includes 32,000 or so clones, roughly 89% detected once. V lost 4 bases, J lost 4 bases, and 6 bases stayed unmatched. The CDR3 has 14 amino acids. The V gene's germline CDR1 is SEHNR and CDR2 FQNEAQ (reference sequence). This clonotype originated in a female donor with multiple sclerosis, enrolled in a pregnancy study. The chain links TRBV7-9 to TRBJ1-2; 7 positions agree with TRBD1. Sequencing was performed on CD8+ T cells from peripheral blood mononuclear cells, taken in the second trimester of pregnancy. CDR3 coding DNA: TGTGCCAGCAGCTACCGACAGGGCGGCTATGGCTACACCTTC. The encoded protein is CASSYRQGGYGYTF.